The 4 T cell receptor beta chains listed next were all sequenced from one sample in a study of cytomegalovirus exposure and HLA in healthy donors. PCR employed 60 Vbeta and 13 Jbeta primers. Here immunoSEQ multiplex PCR was the method, and the copy in TCRdb shows in-frame clones only, minus some. This sample carries roughly 70,000 clones, about 80% of them seen once, and the ten largest clones take less than 7.5%. The specimen sequenced was PBMCs. The receptor set was obtained from a man between 50 and 59 years old in good health and CMV-seronegative.

This chain links TRBV2 with TRBJ1-5; 10 nucleotides line up with TRBD1. The CDR3 runs to 13 residues. The J segment lost 7 bases and the V segment lost 8 bases, leaving 5 bases of the junction unmatched. Germline CDR1 SNHLY, CDR2 FYNNEI. The CDR3 coding sequence is TGTGCCAGCGGCGGGACAGGGGACCAGCCCCAGCATTTT. It yields the protein CASGGTGDQPQHF.

This rearrangement joins TRBV6-5 to TRBJ1-5; 7 bases fit TRBD1. CDR3 length: 15 residues. V lost 6 bases and J lost 4; bases outside the gene matches: 9. Germline V gene data show CDR1 as MNHEY and CDR2 as SVGAGI. CDR3 nucleotides: TGTGCCAGCAGGGAATCGGGACAGAGAAATCAGCCCCAGCATTTT. Encoded protein: CASRESGQRNQPQHF.

The rearrangement links TRBV19 to TRBJ1-2, with a possible D match to TRBD1 (6 bases). Germline assignment: CDR1 LNHDA and CDR2 SQIVND (reference sequence). The CDR3 sequence is 14 residues long. Trimming left V 5 bases short and J 8 bases short, with 18 bases between. Written as DNA, the CDR3 is TGTGCCAGTAGTTCAGGGGAAACCTTCCGCGGCTACACCTTC. Translation: CASSSGETFRGYTF.

The V call is TRBV6-6, the J call TRBJ1-1; D unresolved. Germline CDR1 is MNHNY and CDR2 is SVGAGI (reference sequence). With 6 bases removed from V and 2 bases from J, the gap between germline ends came to 13 bases. This CDR3 spans 14 amino acids. CDR3 in amino acids: CASRNRPPNTEAFF. DNA of the CDR3: TGTGCCAGCAGGAACAGACCTCCTAACACTGAAGCTTTCTTT.